A single sample gave rise to the 25 T cell receptor beta chains below, sequenced in a study of T-cell memory formation after mild COVID-19. TCRdb re-analysed the 5' RACE reads in MiXCR, keeping a single row per CDR3 protein. The sample holds about 350,000 distinct CDR3 sequences, roughly 13% seen once. Sequencing was carried out using PBMCs or a T cell subset sorted from them (not recorded which). These receptors were collected from a man aged 18 to 30 who had mild COVID-19 (a few samples of this study predate the infection). Cell type and time point are not known.

This clonotype was counted only a few times. In DNA form, the CDR3 reads TGTGCCAGCACCCCGACAGGGGAGGACATTCAGTACTTC. Protein product: CASTPTGEDIQYF. This chain uses TRBV6-5 with TRBJ2-4; 8 bases map to TRBD1. Germline CDR1 and CDR2: MNHEY and SVGAGI. The CDR3 length is 13 residues. Losses at the gene ends were 7 bases for V and 8 bases for J; bases not matched to a gene: 7.

This clonotype was detected only once. This may be a read error: a much more frequent sequence differs by one nucleotide. The chain employs TRBV10-3 and TRBJ2-7; D is unresolved. The CDR3 loop spans 13 amino acids. Germline loops: CDR1 ENHRY, CDR2 SYGVKD. Trimming pared 6 bases from V and 4 bases from J, leaving 13 bases between. CDR3 nucleotides: TGTGCCATCAGACCCGGTAACGGGTACGAGCAGTACTTC. Amino acids: CAIRPGNGYEQYF.

This clonotype was detected only a few times. The chain carries TRBV7-9 and TRBJ2-5, with a weak D call TRBD1 (5 bases). CDR1 is SEHNR and CDR2 is FQNEAQ in the germline V gene (reference sequence). The CDR3 is made up of 14 amino acids. Trimming removed 3 bases from V and 5 bases from J, with 13 bases in between. The chain's CDR3 is CASSFGAGLETQYF. For the CDR3, the DNA is TGTGCCAGCAGCTTTGGGGCAGGGCTGGAGACCCAGTACTTC.

This clonotype was counted only a few times. This rearrangement joins TRBV5-1 to TRBJ2-2; tentatively, D is TRBD1 (5 bases). In germline, CDR1 is SGHRS, CDR2 YFSETQ. This CDR3 region has 14 residues. V lost 4 bases and J lost 5, with 12 bases in between. The CDR3 protein is CASSQTAETGELFF. CDR3 sequence (DNA): TGCGCCAGCAGCCAGACAGCTGAGACCGGGGAGCTGTTTTTT.

The sample holds a few counts of this clonotype. The chain carries TRBV20-1 and TRBJ2-3, with a weak D call TRBD2 (5 bases). V was clipped by 4 bases and J by 4 bases, with 18 bases between them. Germline V lookup: CDR1 DFQATT, CDR2 SNEGSKA (reference sequence). This CDR3 contains 15 residues. CDR3 amino acids: CSATPAASGADTQYF. The CDR3 bases are TGCAGTGCTACCCCAGCGGCCTCAGGTGCAGATACGCAGTATTTT.

This clonotype was detected only a few times. The rearrangement joins TRBV7-9 to TRBJ1-3; D gene unclear. CDR3 size: 12 residues. Germline assignment: CDR1 SEHNR and CDR2 FQNEAQ (reference sequence). V gave up 7 bases and J gave up 7 bases, with 11 bases separating them. This chain's CDR3 is CASNPLGNTIYF. In DNA form, the CDR3 reads TGTGCCAGCAATCCTCTGGGGAACACCATATATTTT. Looking up the rest from reference TRBV7-9 and TRBJ1-3 gives the full variable domain: DTGVSQNPRHKITKRGQNVTFRCDPISEHNRLYWYRQTLGQGPEFLTYFQNEAQLEKSRLLSDRFSAERPKGSFSTLEIQRTEQGDSAMYLCASNPLGNTIYFGEGSWLTVV.

This clonotype has only a few counts. The chain is built from TRBV7-2 and TRBJ1-2, with D perhaps TRBD1 (5 bases). Between the trimmed V and J ends, which lost 6 bases and 3 bases, there was a span of 17 bases. Germline lookup yields CDR1 SGHTA and CDR2 FQGNSA. The CDR3 runs to 15 residues. In nucleotides, the CDR3 is TGTGCCAGCAGTCGTGGGGGGAGTGTGCACTATGGCTACACCTTC. It encodes CASSRGGSVHYGYTF.

This chain connects TRBV4-1 to TRBJ1-4; D is uncertain. Germline assignment: CDR1 MGHRA and CDR2 YSYEKL. Trimming cost V 11 bases and J 6 bases, with 16 bases left between them. The length of the CDR3 is 13 residues. The CDR3 DNA sequence: TGCGCCTCTGGTGAGGCGATGTATGAAAAACTGTTTTTT. As protein: CASGEAMYEKLFF.

The chain couples TRBV2 to TRBJ2-7; no clear D gene. Germline CDR1 is SNHLY and CDR2 is FYNNEI. The CDR3 contains 13 residues. The ends were cut back, 3 bases at V and 0 bases at J, with 6 bases in the middle. The CDR3 here is CASSDGSSYEQYF. Written as DNA, the CDR3 is TGTGCCAGCAGTGATGGAAGCTCCTACGAGCAGTACTTC.

In its sample, this clonotype was seen a few times. V gene TRBV7-2 combines with J gene TRBJ2-5, with 13 nucleotides matching TRBD2. The CDR3 consists of 15 residues. V lost 5 bases, J lost 7 bases, and 7 bases stayed unmatched. Germline-derived CDR1 and CDR2 are SGHTA and FQGNSA. Written as DNA, the CDR3 is TGTGCCAGCAGCCCCGGGACTAGCGGGGTTGGGACCCAGTACTTC. This encodes CASSPGTSGVGTQYF.

The rearrangement links TRBV28 to TRBJ2-1; no clear D gene. The germline V gene has CDR1 MDHEN and CDR2 SYDVKM. This CDR3 is built from 12 residues. V lost 2 bases and J 9 bases, leaving 8 bases between the germline ends. The CDR3 DNA sequence: TGTGCCAGCAGTTTAATCTGGGCTGAGCAGTTCTTC. Translated, it gives CASSLIWAEQFF.

The V and J genes are TRBV5-1 and TRBJ1-1; tentative D call: TRBD1 (6 bases). CDR1 and CDR2 (germline): SGHRS, YFSETQ. The ends were cut back, 0 bases at V and 5 bases at J, with 17 bases in the middle. This CDR3 region has 16 residues. The CDR3: CASSLGGALRETEAFF. In nucleotides, the CDR3 is TGCGCCAGCAGCTTGGGGGGGGCGCTGAGGGAGACTGAAGCTTTCTTT.

The V gene is TRBV5-4, the J gene TRBJ1-1; the match to TRBD1 covers 8 bases. Per the germline V gene, CDR1 is SGHNT and CDR2 is YYREEE (reference sequence). This CDR3 has 14 residues. The V and J ends lost 0 bases and 7 bases, in that order; junction bases with no gene match: 5. CDR3 sequence: CASSLGQGSFEAFF. DNA of the CDR3: TGTGCCAGCAGCTTGGGACAGGGGAGTTTTGAAGCTTTCTTT.

This clonotype was detected many times. The rearrangement joins TRBV4-1 to TRBJ2-7; TRBD2 is a possible D gene (5 bases). Trimming pared 2 bases from V and 4 bases from J, leaving 15 bases between. CDR1 is MGHRA, CDR2 YSYEKL, per germline. The CDR3 extends over 15 amino acids. The CDR3 here is CASSQSPGRGYEQYF. The CDR3 DNA reads TGCGCCAGCAGCCAATCTCCGGGCCGGGGATACGAGCAGTACTTC.

The rearrangement uses TRBV2 and TRBJ1-5, with no clear D. In germline, CDR1 is SNHLY, CDR2 FYNNEI. The CDR3 has 14 amino acids. V was clipped by 3 bases and J by 3 bases, with 9 bases between them. CDR3 nucleotides: TGTGCCAGCAGTGACTACGGAATCAATCAGCCCCAGCATTTT. Amino acid sequence: CASSDYGINQPQHF.

This clonotype was detected ten times or more. The chain couples TRBV6-2 or TRBV6-3 to TRBJ1-6, with D hard to call. The CDR3 is 16 amino acids. Per the germline V gene, CDR1 is MNHEY and CDR2 is SVGEGT. V dropped 3 bases and J dropped 5 bases, with 14 bases sitting between them. The CDR3, as DNA: TGTGCCAGCAGTTATCGGAGACCTGGGAATAATTCACCCCTCCACTTT. It specifies CASSYRRPGNNSPLHF.

The chain is built from TRBV28 and TRBJ2-7; 7 positions agree with TRBD2. Germline assignment: CDR1 MDHEN and CDR2 SYDVKM. V shed 2 bases and J 1 base; nucleotides not matched to a gene: 5. The CDR3 loop spans 15 amino acids. In DNA form, the CDR3 reads TGTGCCAGCAGTTTAGGGGGGGGTGTGTCCTACGAGCAGTACGTC. This sequence encodes CASSLGGGVSYEQYV.

This clonotype was observed a few times. The J gene is TRBJ2-1, the V gene TRBV14; the D gene could be TRBD1 or TRBD2 (5 bases each). CDR1 and CDR2 from the germline V gene are SGHDN and FVKESK. This CDR3 has 15 amino acids. V lost 1 base to trimming and J lost 4 bases, with 11 bases between them. Here the CDR3 reads CASSQAGTGYNEQFF. DNA for the CDR3: TGTGCCAGCAGCCAAGCCGGGACGGGATACAATGAGCAGTTCTTC.

The J gene is TRBJ2-1, the V gene TRBV5-1; 13 bases align to TRBD2. The V gene end was trimmed by 3 bases and the J gene end by 7 bases; junction bases not matched to a gene: 7. The CDR3 spans 16 residues. In germline, CDR1 is SGHRS, CDR2 YFSETQ. The CDR3 here is CASSWGLAGPGNEQFF. The CDR3, as DNA: TGCGCCAGCAGCTGGGGACTAGCGGGGCCGGGGAATGAGCAGTTCTTC.

This chain connects TRBV5-1 to TRBJ2-5, with D perhaps matching TRBD2 (5 bases). Between the trimmed V and J ends, which lost 0 bases and 3 bases, there was a span of 9 bases. CDR1 and CDR2 (germline): SGHRS, YFSETQ. This CDR3 comprises 14 residues. The CDR3 loop reads CASSLDPTKETQYF. Here the CDR3 DNA reads TGCGCCAGCAGCTTGGATCCGACTAAAGAGACCCAGTACTTC. The whole variable domain, remainder taken from reference TRBV5-1 and TRBJ2-5, is KAGVTQTPRYLIKTRGQQVTLSCSPISGHRSVSWYQQTPGQGLQFLFEYFSETQRNKGNFPGRFSGRQFSNSRSEMNVSTLELGDSALYLCASSLDPTKETQYFGPGTRLLVL.

This clonotype was counted between two and nine times. The chain joins TRBV7-8 to TRBJ2-7; no clear D. V lost 5 bases to trimming and J lost 3 bases, with 14 bases between them. Germline loops: CDR1 SGHVS, CDR2 FQNEAQ. The CDR3 spans 14 residues. The CDR3 DNA reads as TGTGCCAGCAGCCCCGGACGGATAATCTACGAGCAGTACGTC. Protein sequence: CASSPGRIIYEQYV.

This clonotype was counted ten times or more. The V and J genes are TRBV7-3 and TRBJ1-1; possibly TRBD1 for D (5 bases). The germline V gene has CDR1 SGHTA and CDR2 FQGTGA. The CDR3 contains 13 residues. V lost 5 bases and J lost 1, with 8 bases in between. The CDR3: CASSTQGNTEAFF. For the CDR3, the DNA is TGTGCCAGCAGCACTCAGGGGAACACTGAAGCTTTCTTT.

The J gene is TRBJ2-2, the V gene TRBV7-2; the D gene is possibly TRBD2 (5 bases). Per germline, CDR1 SGHTA and CDR2 FQGNSA. The V and J ends lost 4 bases and 6 bases respectively, with 21 bases between them. The CDR3 has 17 residues. CDR3 loop: CASSSRADGNVPGELFF. The CDR3 DNA is TGTGCCAGCAGCTCAAGAGCGGACGGCAATGTTCCCGGGGAGCTGTTTTTT.

V gene TRBV7-3 combines with J gene TRBJ2-1; 11 bases align to TRBD2. The germline CDR1 and CDR2 sequences are SGHTA and FQGTGA. CDR3 length: 14 residues. After removal of 5 bases from V and 9 bases from J, the junction contained 6 bases not matched to a gene. As DNA, the CDR3 is TGTGCCAGCAGCAATAGCGGGGGGGCCGGTGAGCAGTTCTTC. It is translated as CASSNSGGAGEQFF.

The chain uses TRBV2 and TRBJ2-1, with 7 nucleotides matching TRBD1. Germline V gives CDR1 SNHLY, CDR2 FYNNEI. This CDR3 has 14 amino acids. J lost 0 bases, V lost 10 bases, and 6 bases had no gene match. The CDR3 sequence: CAIRQGSSYNEQFF. The CDR3 DNA reads TGTGCCATTAGACAGGGAAGCTCCTACAATGAGCAGTTCTTC. Full variable domain (outside the CDR3, taken from reference TRBV2 and TRBJ2-1): EPEVTQTPSHQVTQMGQEVILRCVPISNHLYFYWYRQILGQKVEFLVSFYNNEISEKSEIFDDQFSVERPDGSNFTLKIRSTKLEDSAMYFCAIRQGSSYNEQFFGPGTRLTVL.